This T cell receptor beta chain is from a study of blood T cells in healthy people across ages. The study's findings and limits: TCR beta diversity per million T cells fell roughly linearly with age. Using unsorted PBMCs precluded a conclusive naive versus antigen-experienced comparison. TCR beta diversity correlated strongly with naive T cell percentage.

The use of a sample-barcoded 5' primer and a J-beta primer mix characterized a second PCR of about 7 to 12 cycles. Per sample, CDR3-containing paired-end reads numbered at least 2.5 million. TCRdb redid the calling of the 5' RACE reads with MiXCR, one entry per CDR3 protein. The sample yields 800,000 to 950,000 distinct CDR3 sequences, roughly 48% seen once. Germline CDR1 SQVTM, CDR2 ANQGSEA. V lost 5 bases, J lost 2 bases, and 16 bases lay in between. The CDR3 is 14 amino acids. Comments on this clonotype: Its antigen remains unidentified.

The sequenced sample consisted of blood. The clonotype comes from a man in his thirties or forties in good health. The chain employs TRBV29-1 and TRBJ2-7; TRBD1 might be the D (6 bases). CDR3 in amino acids: CSVTTKTGPYEQYF. DNA for the CDR3: TGCAGCGTTACCACCAAGACAGGTCCCTACGAGCAGTACTTC.